This entry features one T cell receptor beta chain sequence. What it binds is not known. The data derive from a study of cytotoxic CD8 clonotypes in ibrutinib-treated CLL. Study-wide context: Patients attained some 24 partial and 2 complete responses; at median about 74 months, 14 remained remitted while roughly 12 progressed.

Study-level points and caveats: On treatment, the uncommon public clonotypes contracted or remained stable.

The germline CDR1 and CDR2 sequences are DFQATT and SNEGSKA (reference sequence). The CDR3 has 11 residues. The germline V and J ends were trimmed by 3 bases and 8 bases, with 8 bases remaining between them. The targeted sequencing depth was 1 in 200,000 to 1 in 1 million T cells. Generated by immunoSEQ multiplex PCR, the TCRdb table keeps only in-frame clones and is missing some. The sample shows about 140,000 clones, under 95% of them seen only once. This specimen consisted of PBMCs, obtained after 12 months of ibrutinib treatment. This clonotype was sampled from a human donor with chronic lymphocytic leukemia. The chain links TRBV20-1 to TRBJ2-4; no clear D. This chain's CDR3 is CSASALDIQYF. CDR3 DNA: TGCAGTGCTAGCGCTCTGGACATTCAGTACTTC.